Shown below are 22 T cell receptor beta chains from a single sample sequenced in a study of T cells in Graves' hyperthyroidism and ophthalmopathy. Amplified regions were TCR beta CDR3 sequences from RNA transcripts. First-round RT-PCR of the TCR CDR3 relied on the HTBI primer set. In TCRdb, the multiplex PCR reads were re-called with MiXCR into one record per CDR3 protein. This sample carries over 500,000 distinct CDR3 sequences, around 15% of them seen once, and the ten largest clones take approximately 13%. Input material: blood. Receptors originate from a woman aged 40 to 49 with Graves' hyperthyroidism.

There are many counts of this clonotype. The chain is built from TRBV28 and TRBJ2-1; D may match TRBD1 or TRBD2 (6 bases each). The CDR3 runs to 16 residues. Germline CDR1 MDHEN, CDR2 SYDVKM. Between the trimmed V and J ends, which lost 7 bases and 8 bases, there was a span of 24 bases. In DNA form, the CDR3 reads TGTGCCAGCACCCCCGCGAGGGGGATTCCGGGAGATGAGCAGTTCTTC. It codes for CASTPARGIPGDEQFF.

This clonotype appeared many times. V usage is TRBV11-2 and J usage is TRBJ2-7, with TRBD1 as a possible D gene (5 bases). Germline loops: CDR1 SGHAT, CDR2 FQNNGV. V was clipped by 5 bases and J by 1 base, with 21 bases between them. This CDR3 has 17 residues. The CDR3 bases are TGTGCCAGCAGCCCTAGAGTGAACTCCCGGACATCCTACGAGCAGTACTTC. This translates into CASSPRVNSRTSYEQYF.

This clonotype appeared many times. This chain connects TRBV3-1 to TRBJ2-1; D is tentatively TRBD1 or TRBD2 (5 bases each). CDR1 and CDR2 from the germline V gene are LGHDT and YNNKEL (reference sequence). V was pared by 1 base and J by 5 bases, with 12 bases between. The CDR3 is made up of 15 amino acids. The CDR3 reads CASSQVAGAHNEQFF. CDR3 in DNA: TGTGCCAGCAGCCAAGTCGCCGGGGCCCACAATGAGCAGTTCTTC.

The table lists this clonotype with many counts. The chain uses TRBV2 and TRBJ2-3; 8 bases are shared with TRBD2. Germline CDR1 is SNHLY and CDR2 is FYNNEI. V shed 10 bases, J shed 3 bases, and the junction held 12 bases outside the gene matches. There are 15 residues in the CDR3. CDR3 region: CATVRTAGETDTQYF. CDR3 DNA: TGTGCCACGGTTAGGACAGCGGGAGAAACAGATACGCAGTATTTT.

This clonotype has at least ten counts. The CDR3 spells CSVAISGTGNQPQHF. The CDR3 nucleotides read TGCAGCGTGGCCATTAGCGGAACTGGCAATCAGCCCCAGCATTTT. The chain combines TRBV29-1 with TRBJ1-5; D gene unclear. The germline V gene encodes CDR1 SQVTM and CDR2 ANQGSEA. CDR3 length: 15 residues. Trimming pared 6 bases from V and 2 bases from J, leaving 17 bases between.

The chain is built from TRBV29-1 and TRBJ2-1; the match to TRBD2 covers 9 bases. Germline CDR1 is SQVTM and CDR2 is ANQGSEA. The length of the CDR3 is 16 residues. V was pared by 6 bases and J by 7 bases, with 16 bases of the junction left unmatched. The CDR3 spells CSVSGQGREGRNEQFF. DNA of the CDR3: TGCAGCGTGTCCGGACAAGGGCGGGAGGGCCGGAATGAGCAGTTCTTC.

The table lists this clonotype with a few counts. CDR3 coding DNA: TGTGCCAGCAGTGAATTACAGCCTCCCTACGAGCAGTACTTC. This sequence encodes CASSELQPPYEQYF. V gene TRBV25-1 combines with J gene TRBJ2-7; no firm D call. The germline V gene encodes CDR1 MGHDK and CDR2 SYGVNS. The V gene lost 1 base and the J gene lost 2 bases, with 9 bases spanning the gap. The CDR3 extends over 14 amino acids.

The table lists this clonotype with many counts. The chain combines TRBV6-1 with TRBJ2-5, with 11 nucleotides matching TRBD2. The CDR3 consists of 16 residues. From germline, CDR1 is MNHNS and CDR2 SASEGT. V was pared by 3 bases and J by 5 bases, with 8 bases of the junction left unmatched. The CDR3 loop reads CASSDTSGSRRETQYF. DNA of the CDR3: TGTGCCAGCAGTGATACTAGCGGGAGTCGTAGGGAGACCCAGTACTTC.

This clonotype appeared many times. This chain's CDR3 is CASSFRQGVAATNTGELFF. For the CDR3, the DNA is TGTGCCAGCAGTTTCAGACAGGGGGTCGCTGCAACGAACACCGGGGAGCTGTTTTTT. This chain connects TRBV27 to TRBJ2-2; 9 nucleotides line up with TRBD1. The V segment lost 3 bases and the J segment 0 bases; nucleotides outside the gene matches: 11. The length of the CDR3 is 19 residues. Per the germline V gene, CDR1 is MNHEY and CDR2 is SMNVEV (reference sequence).

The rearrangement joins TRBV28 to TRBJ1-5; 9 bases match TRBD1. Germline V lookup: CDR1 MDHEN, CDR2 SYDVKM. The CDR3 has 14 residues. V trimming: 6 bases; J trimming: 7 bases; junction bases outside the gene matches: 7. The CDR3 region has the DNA TGTGCCAGCAGCCTCGGGACAGGGAGACAGCCCCAGCATTTT. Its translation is CASSLGTGRQPQHF.

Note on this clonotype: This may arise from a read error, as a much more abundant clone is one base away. The CDR3 spells CASSSTGYIYEQCF. In nucleotides, the CDR3 is TGTGCCAGCAGTTCGACAGGGTACATCTACGAGCAGTGCTTC. J is TRBJ2-7 and V is TRBV28; 7 bases are shared with TRBD1. Per the germline V gene, CDR1 is MDHEN and CDR2 is SYDVKM. The CDR3 covers 14 residues.

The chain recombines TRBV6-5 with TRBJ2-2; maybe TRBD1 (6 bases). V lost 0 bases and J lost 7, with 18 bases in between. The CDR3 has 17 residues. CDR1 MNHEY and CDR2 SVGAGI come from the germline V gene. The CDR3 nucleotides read TGTGCCAGCAGTTACTCGGTCGGTCAGGGGATCAACGGGGAGCTGTTTTTT. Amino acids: CASSYSVGQGINGELFF.

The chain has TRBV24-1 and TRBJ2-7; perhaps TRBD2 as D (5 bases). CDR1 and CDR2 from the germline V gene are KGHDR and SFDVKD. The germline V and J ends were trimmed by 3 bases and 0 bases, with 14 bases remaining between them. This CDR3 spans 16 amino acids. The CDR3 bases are TGTGCCACCAGTGATGCTCCGGGATCGCCCTCCTACGAGCAGTACTTC. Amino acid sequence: CATSDAPGSPSYEQYF.

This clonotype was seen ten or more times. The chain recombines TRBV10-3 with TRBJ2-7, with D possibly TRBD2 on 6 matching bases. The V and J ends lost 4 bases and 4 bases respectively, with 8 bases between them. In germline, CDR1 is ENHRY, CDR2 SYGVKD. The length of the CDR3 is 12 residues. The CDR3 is CAISGDLYEQYF. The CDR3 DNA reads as TGTGCCATCAGTGGGGACTTATACGAGCAGTACTTC.

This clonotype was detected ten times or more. CDR3 sequence (DNA): TGTGCCAGCAGCTACGGGACAGGATTGAACACTGAAGCTTTCTTT. It specifies CASSYGTGLNTEAFF. J is TRBJ1-1 and V is TRBV27; 8 positions match TRBD1. The V and J ends lost 6 bases and 0 bases, in that order; junction bases with no gene match: 6. Germline V CDR1 and CDR2: MNHEY, SMNVEV (reference sequence). This CDR3 is built from 15 residues.

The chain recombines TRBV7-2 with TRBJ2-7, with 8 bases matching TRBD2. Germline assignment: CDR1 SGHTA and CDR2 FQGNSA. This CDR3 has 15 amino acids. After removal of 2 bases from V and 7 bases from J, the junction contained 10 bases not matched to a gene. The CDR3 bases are TGTGCCAGCAGCTTAAGAGCGGGAGCTCACACGGAGCAGTACTTC. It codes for CASSLRAGAHTEQYF. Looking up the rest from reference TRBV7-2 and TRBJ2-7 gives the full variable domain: GAGVSQSPSNKVTEKGKDVELRCDPISGHTALYWYRQSLGQGLEFLIYFQGNSAPDKSGLPSDRFSAERTGGSVSTLTIQRTQQEDSAVYLCASSLRAGAHTEQYFGPGTRLTVT.

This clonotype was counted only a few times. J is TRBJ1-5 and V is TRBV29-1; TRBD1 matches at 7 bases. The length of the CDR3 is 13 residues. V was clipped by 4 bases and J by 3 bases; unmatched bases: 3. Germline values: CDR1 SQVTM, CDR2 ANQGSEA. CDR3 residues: CSVGDSPNQPQHF. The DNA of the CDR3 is TGCAGCGTTGGGGACAGCCCCAATCAGCCCCAGCATTTT.

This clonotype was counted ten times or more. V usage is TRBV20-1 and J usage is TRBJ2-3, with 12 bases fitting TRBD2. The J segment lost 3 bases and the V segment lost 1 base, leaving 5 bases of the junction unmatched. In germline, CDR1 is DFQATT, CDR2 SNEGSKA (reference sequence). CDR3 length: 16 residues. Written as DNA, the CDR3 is TGCAGTGCTAGAGGCCCAACTAGCGGGAGGACAGATACGCAGTATTTT. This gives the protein CSARGPTSGRTDTQYF.

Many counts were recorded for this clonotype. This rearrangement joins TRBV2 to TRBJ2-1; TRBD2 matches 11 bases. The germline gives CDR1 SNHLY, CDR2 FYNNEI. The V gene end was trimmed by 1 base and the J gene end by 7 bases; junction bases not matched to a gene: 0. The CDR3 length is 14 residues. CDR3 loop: CASSEGLAGNEQFF. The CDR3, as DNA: TGTGCCAGCAGTGAAGGACTAGCGGGAAATGAGCAGTTCTTC.

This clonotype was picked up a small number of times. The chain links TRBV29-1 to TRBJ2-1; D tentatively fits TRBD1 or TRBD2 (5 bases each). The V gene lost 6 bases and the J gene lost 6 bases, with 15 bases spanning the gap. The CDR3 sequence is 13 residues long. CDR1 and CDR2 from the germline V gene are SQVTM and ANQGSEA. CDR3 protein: CSVSPPGTNEQFF. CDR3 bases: TGCAGCGTCTCCCCGCCCGGGACCAATGAGCAGTTCTTC.

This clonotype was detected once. This CDR3 reads CAGSAGGIKNEQFF. CDR3 bases: TGTGCCGGCTCAGCGGGAGGGATAAAAAATGAGCAGTTCTTC. This rearrangement joins TRBV6-1 to TRBJ2-1, with 10 bases matching TRBD2. The junction had 11 bases not matched to a gene; V was cut back by 11 bases and J by 7 bases. CDR1 is MNHNS and CDR2 is SASEGT in the germline V gene. The length of the CDR3 is 14 residues.

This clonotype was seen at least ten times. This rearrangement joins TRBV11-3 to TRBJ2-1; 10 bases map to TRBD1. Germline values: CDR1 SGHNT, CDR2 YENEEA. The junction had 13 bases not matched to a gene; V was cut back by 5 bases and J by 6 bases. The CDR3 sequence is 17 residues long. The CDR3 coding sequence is TGTGCCAGCAGCGAGGGACAGGGGTTTGCGGGCACCAATGAGCAGTTCTTC. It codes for CASSEGQGFAGTNEQFF.